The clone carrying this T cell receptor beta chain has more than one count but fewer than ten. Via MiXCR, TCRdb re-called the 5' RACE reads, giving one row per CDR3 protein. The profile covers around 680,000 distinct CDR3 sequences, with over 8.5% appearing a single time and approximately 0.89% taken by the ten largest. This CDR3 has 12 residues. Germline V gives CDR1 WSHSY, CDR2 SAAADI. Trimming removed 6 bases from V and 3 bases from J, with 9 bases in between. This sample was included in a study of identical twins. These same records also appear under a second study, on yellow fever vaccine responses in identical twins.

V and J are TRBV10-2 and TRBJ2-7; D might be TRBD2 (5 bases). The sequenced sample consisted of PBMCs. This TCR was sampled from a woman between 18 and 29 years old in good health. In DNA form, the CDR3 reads TGCGCCAGCAGAGGACTGGGCTACGAGCAGTACTTC. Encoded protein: CASRGLGYEQYF.